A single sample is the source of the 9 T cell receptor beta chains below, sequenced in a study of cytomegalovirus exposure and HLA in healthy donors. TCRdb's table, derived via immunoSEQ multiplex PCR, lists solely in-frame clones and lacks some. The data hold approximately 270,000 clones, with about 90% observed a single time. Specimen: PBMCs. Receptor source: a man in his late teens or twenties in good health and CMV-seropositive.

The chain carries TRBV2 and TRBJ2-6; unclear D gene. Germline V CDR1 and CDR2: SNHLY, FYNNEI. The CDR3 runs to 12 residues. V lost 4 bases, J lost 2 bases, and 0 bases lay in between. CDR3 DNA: TGTGCCAGCAGTGCTGGGGCCAACGTCCTGACTTTC. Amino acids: CASSAGANVLTF. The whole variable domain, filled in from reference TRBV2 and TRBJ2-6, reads EPEVTQTPSHQVTQMGQEVILRCVPISNHLYFYWYRQILGQKVEFLVSFYNNEISEKSEIFDDQFSVERPDGSNFTLKIRSTKLEDSAMYFCASSAGANVLTFGAGSRLTVL.

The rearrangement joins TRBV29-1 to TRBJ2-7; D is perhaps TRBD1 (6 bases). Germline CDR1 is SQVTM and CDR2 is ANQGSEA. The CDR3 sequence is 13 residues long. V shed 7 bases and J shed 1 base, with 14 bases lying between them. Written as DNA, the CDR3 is TGCAGCGCAAAGGACAGAAAGTCCTACGAGCAGTACTTC. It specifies CSAKDRKSYEQYF.

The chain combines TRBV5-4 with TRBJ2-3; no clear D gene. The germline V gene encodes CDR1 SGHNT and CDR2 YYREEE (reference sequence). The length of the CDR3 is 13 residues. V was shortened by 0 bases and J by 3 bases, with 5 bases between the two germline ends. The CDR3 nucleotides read TGTGCCAGCAGCTTGGTGGCAACAGATACGCAGTATTTT. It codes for CASSLVATDTQYF.

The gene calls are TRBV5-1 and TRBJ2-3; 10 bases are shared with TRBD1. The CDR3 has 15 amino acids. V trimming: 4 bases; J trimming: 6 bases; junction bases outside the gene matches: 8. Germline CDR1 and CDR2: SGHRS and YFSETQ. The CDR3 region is CASSVRDRGFDTQYF. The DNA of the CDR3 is TGCGCCAGCAGCGTCCGGGACAGGGGTTTCGATACGCAGTATTTT.

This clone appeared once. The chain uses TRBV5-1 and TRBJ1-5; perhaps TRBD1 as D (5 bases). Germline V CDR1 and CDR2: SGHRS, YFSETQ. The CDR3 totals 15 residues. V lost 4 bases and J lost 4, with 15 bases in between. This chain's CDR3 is CASSPGGTVNQPQHF. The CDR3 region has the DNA TGCGCCAGCAGCCCGGGGGGGACGGTAAATCAGCCCCAGCATTTT.

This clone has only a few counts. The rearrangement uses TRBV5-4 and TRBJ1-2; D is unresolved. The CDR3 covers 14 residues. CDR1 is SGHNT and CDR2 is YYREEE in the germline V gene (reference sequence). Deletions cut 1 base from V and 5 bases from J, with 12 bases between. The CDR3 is CASSLKGQEYGYTF. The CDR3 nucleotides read TGTGCCAGCAGCTTGAAAGGGCAAGAATATGGCTACACCTTC.

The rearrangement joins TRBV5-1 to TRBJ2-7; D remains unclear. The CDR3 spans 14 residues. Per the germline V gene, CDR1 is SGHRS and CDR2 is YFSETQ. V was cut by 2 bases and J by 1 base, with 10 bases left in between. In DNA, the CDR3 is TGCGCCAGCAGCTTATCGTACGGTTCCTACGAGCAGTACTTC. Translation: CASSLSYGSYEQYF. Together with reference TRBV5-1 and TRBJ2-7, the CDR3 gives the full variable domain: KAGVTQTPRYLIKTRGQQVTLSCSPISGHRSVSWYQQTPGQGLQFLFEYFSETQRNKGNFPGRFSGRQFSNSRSEMNVSTLELGDSALYLCASSLSYGSYEQYFGPGTRLTVT.

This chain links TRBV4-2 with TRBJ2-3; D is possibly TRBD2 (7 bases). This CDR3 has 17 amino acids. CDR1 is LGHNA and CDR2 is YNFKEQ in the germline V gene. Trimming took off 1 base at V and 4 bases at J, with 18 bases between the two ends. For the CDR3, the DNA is TGTGCCAGCAGCCAAGTTGGGGGCGGGAGCACCGCAGATACGCAGTATTTT. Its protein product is CASSQVGGGSTADTQYF.

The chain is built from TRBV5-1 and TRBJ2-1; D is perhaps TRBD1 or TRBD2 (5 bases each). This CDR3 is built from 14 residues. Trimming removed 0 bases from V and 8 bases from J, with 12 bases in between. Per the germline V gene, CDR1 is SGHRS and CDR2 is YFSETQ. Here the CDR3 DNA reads TGCGCCAGCAGCTTGGCCCGGGACGAGGATGAGCAGTTCTTC. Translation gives CASSLARDEDEQFF.